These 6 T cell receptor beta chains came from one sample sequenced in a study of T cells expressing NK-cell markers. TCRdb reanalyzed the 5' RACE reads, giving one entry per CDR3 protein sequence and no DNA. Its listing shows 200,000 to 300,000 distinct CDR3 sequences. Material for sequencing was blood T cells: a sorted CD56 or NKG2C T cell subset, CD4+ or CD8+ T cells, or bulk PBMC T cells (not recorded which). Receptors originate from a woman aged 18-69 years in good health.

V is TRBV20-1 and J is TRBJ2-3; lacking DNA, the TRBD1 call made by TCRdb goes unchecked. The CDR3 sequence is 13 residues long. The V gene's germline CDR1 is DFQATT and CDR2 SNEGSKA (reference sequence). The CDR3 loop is CSAAPGGADTQYF.

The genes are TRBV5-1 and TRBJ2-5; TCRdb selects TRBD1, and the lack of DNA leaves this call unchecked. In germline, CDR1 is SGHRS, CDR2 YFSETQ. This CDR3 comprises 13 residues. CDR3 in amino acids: CASKRGRQETQYF.

CDR3 region: CASSSRARGNEQFF. The chain joins TRBV7-8 to TRBJ2-1; TCRdb's D call of TRBD2 is untestable without DNA. The CDR3 length is 14 residues. The V gene's germline CDR1 is SGHVS and CDR2 FQNEAQ.

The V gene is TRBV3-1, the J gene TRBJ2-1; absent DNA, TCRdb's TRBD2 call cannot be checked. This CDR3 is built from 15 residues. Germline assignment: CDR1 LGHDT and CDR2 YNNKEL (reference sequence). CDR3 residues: CASSHPRRAGNEQFF.

This chain's CDR3 is CASSFPQGARSEAFF. The chain joins TRBV5-1 to TRBJ1-1; TCRdb reports TRBD1, a call that lacks DNA to check it against. The V gene's germline CDR1 is SGHRS and CDR2 YFSETQ. The CDR3 has 15 residues.

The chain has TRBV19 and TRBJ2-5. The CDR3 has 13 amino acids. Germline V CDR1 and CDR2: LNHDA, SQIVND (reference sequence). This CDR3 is CASSIQHSETQYF.